The rows below give T cell receptor beta chains drawn from one sample of a study of blood T cell repertoires in COVID-19. Libraries were prepared by immunoSEQ multiplex PCR; TCRdb keeps only in-frame clonotypes and omits some of them. The data contain a few hundred thousand clones, more than 75% of them singletons. Sequenced material: peripheral blood. The source of these receptors is a woman aged 45-60 years with acute or convalescent COVID-19. Both conserved end residues are part of each CDR3. The order of the fields is clone size, D gene, V gene, J gene, CDR3 DNA, CDR3 protein. A D gene is named only where the DNA matches it firmly. Clone size appears in some rows only: once, few, many, or a class for an expanded clone.

abundance: NA
d_gene: TRBD1
v_gene: TRBV28
j_gene: TRBJ1-1
CDR3nt: TGTGCCAGCAACAAAGGAGGGACAGGGGGCCTCGGGGCTTTCTTT
CDR3aa: CASNKGGTGGLGAFF

abundance: NA
d_gene: TRBD1
v_gene: TRBV7-2
j_gene: TRBJ2-7
CDR3nt: TGTGCCAGCAGCCCGGGGACAGGGACCGAGACGCAGTACTTC
CDR3aa: CASSPGTGTETQYF

abundance: few
d_gene: TRBD2
v_gene: TRBV28
j_gene: TRBJ2-5
CDR3nt: TGTGCCACCAGTGCCCCGGGGAGGGGAGGTGTGGAGACCCAGTACTTC
CDR3aa: CATSAPGRGGVETQYF

abundance: NA
d_gene: NA
v_gene: TRBV9
j_gene: TRBJ2-5
CDR3nt: TGTGCCAGCAGCCTACTACCGATTGGGGAGACCCAGTACTTC
CDR3aa: CASSLLPIGETQYF

abundance: NA
d_gene: NA
v_gene: TRBV7-2
j_gene: TRBJ1-2
CDR3nt: TGTGCCAGCAGCTTAGCCTCCGGGGGAGGGGGCTATGGCTACACCTTC
CDR3aa: CASSLASGGGGYGYTF

abundance: NA
d_gene: NA
v_gene: TRBV28
j_gene: TRBJ1-2
CDR3nt: TGTGCCAGCACGAAATTGGGGCATGGCTACACCTTC
CDR3aa: CASTKLGHGYTF

abundance: NA
d_gene: TRBD1
v_gene: TRBV7-2
j_gene: TRBJ2-2
CDR3nt: TGTGCCAGCAGCCCAGGGACAGTGAACACCGGGGAGCTGTTTTTT
CDR3aa: CASSPGTVNTGELFF

abundance: NA
d_gene: NA
v_gene: TRBV6-5
j_gene: TRBJ1-1
CDR3nt: TGTGCCAGCAGTTACATGAGGGATCACACTGAAGCTTTCTTT
CDR3aa: CASSYMRDHTEAFF

abundance: NA
d_gene: NA
v_gene: TRBV28
j_gene: TRBJ2-7
CDR3nt: TGTGCCAGCAGTTTGTTAGGGACTTTCTCCTACGAGCAGTACTTC
CDR3aa: CASSLLGTFSYEQYF

abundance: NA
d_gene: NA
v_gene: TRBV4-2
j_gene: TRBJ1-2
CDR3nt: TGTGCCAGCAGGGGGCAGCTCCCTAACTATGGCTACACCTTC
CDR3aa: CASRGQLPNYGYTF

abundance: once
d_gene: NA
v_gene: TRBV9
j_gene: TRBJ2-2
CDR3nt: TGTGCCAGCAGCGTAGGGACAGCGAACACCGGGGAGCTGTTTTTT
CDR3aa: CASSVGTANTGELFF

abundance: NA
d_gene: TRBD1
v_gene: TRBV28
j_gene: TRBJ2-7
CDR3nt: TGTGCCAGCAGCTTCGGACAGGGCGTCGAGCAGTACTTC
CDR3aa: CASSFGQGVEQYF

abundance: NA
d_gene: NA
v_gene: TRBV7-9
j_gene: TRBJ2-5
CDR3nt: TGTGCCAGCAGCGTAGGACAAGTCCAAGAGACCCAGTACTTC
CDR3aa: CASSVGQVQETQYF

abundance: NA
d_gene: NA
v_gene: TRBV28
j_gene: TRBJ2-7
CDR3nt: TGTGCCAGCAGTTTTAGGGGGACACCGCTCTACGAGCAGTACTTC
CDR3aa: CASSFRGTPLYEQYF

abundance: NA
d_gene: TRBD1
v_gene: TRBV30
j_gene: TRBJ2-7
CDR3nt: TGTGCCTGGTCAAGGGGGACAGGGGCCCACGAGCAGTACTTC
CDR3aa: CAWSRGTGAHEQYF

abundance: NA
d_gene: TRBD2
v_gene: TRBV10-1
j_gene: TRBJ2-5
CDR3nt: TGCGCCAGCAGGGGGGGGAATTTCTCAGAGACCCAGTACTTC
CDR3aa: CASRGGNFSETQYF

abundance: NA
d_gene: NA
v_gene: TRBV27
j_gene: TRBJ2-7
CDR3nt: TGTGCCAGCAGTCGCAGGGGGGACGAGCAGTACTTC
CDR3aa: CASSRRGDEQYF

abundance: NA
d_gene: NA
v_gene: TRBV9
j_gene: TRBJ1-2
CDR3nt: TGTGCCAGCAGCGTGGGAGGGGAGAACTATGGCTACACCTTC
CDR3aa: CASSVGGENYGYTF

abundance: NA
d_gene: NA
v_gene: TRBV27
j_gene: TRBJ1-2
CDR3nt: TGTGCCAGCAGTTTACGTGGCGGATACTATGGCTACACCTTC
CDR3aa: CASSLRGGYYGYTF

abundance: NA
d_gene: NA
v_gene: TRBV7-3
j_gene: TRBJ2-2
CDR3nt: TGTGCCAGCAGCTTAACCACGAACACCGGGGAGCTGTTTTTT
CDR3aa: CASSLTTNTGELFF

abundance: NA
d_gene: TRBD2
v_gene: TRBV28
j_gene: TRBJ2-5
CDR3nt: TGTGCCAGCAGCCAGACTAGCGGAGAGACCCAGTACTTC
CDR3aa: CASSQTSGETQYF

abundance: once
d_gene: NA
v_gene: TRBV5-1
j_gene: TRBJ1-3
CDR3nt: TGCGCCAGCAGTAGGGACTGGAACACCATATATTTT
CDR3aa: CASSRDWNTIYF

abundance: NA
d_gene: TRBD2
v_gene: TRBV28
j_gene: TRBJ2-1
CDR3nt: TGTGCCAGCAGTTCCGGACTAGTGGGAGGGAAAGGCCATGAGCAGTTCTTC
CDR3aa: CASSSGLVGGKGHEQFF

abundance: NA
d_gene: TRBD2
v_gene: TRBV13
j_gene: TRBJ2-7
CDR3nt: TGTGCCAGCAGCTTTCCCCGGACTAGCGGGAGCTACGAGCAGTACTTC
CDR3aa: CASSFPRTSGSYEQYF

abundance: NA
d_gene: NA
v_gene: TRBV25-1
j_gene: TRBJ1-2
CDR3nt: TGTGCCAGCAGTGTACAGGGCCCGCTCTACTATGGCTACACCTTC
CDR3aa: CASSVQGPLYYGYTF

abundance: NA
d_gene: TRBD1
v_gene: TRBV28
j_gene: TRBJ1-1
CDR3nt: TGTGCCAGCAGAGACAGGGTGACCACTGAAGCTTTCTTT
CDR3aa: CASRDRVTTEAFF

abundance: NA
d_gene: NA
v_gene: TRBV14
j_gene: TRBJ1-1
CDR3nt: TGTGCCAGCAGCCAACCGGACAGTTTGAAGAACACTGAAGCTTTCTTT
CDR3aa: CASSQPDSLKNTEAFF

abundance: NA
d_gene: TRBD1
v_gene: TRBV13
j_gene: TRBJ2-7
CDR3nt: TGTGCCAGCAGCTTACGACAGGGGTTCTACGAGCAGTACTTC
CDR3aa: CASSLRQGFYEQYF

abundance: NA
d_gene: NA
v_gene: TRBV7-3
j_gene: TRBJ2-5
CDR3nt: TGTGCCAGCAGCGCCTCACAGGGAGCAGAGACCCAGTACTTC
CDR3aa: CASSASQGAETQYF

abundance: NA
d_gene: NA
v_gene: TRBV6-5
j_gene: TRBJ2-2
CDR3nt: TGTGCCTGCCGACTGACGAACACCGGGGAGCTGTTTTTT
CDR3aa: CACRLTNTGELFF

abundance: NA
d_gene: TRBD2
v_gene: TRBV11-1
j_gene: TRBJ2-3
CDR3nt: TGTGCCGTCTGGACTAGCGGCGAGAGGGGCACAGATACGCAGTATTTT
CDR3aa: CAVWTSGERGTDTQYF

abundance: NA
d_gene: NA
v_gene: TRBV29-1
j_gene: TRBJ2-1
CDR3nt: TGCAGCGTTGGCGGGGAACTTTCCTACAATGAGCAGTTCTTC
CDR3aa: CSVGGELSYNEQFF

abundance: NA
d_gene: TRBD1
v_gene: TRBV6-6
j_gene: TRBJ1-2
CDR3nt: TGTGCCAGCACCCAGGACAGGGGGACTTATGGCTACACCTTC
CDR3aa: CASTQDRGTYGYTF

abundance: NA
d_gene: TRBD1
v_gene: TRBV2
j_gene: TRBJ2-2
CDR3nt: TGTGCCAGCAGTTCCCAGGGAGGACAGGGTGGCGGGGAGCTGTTTTTT
CDR3aa: CASSSQGGQGGGELFF

abundance: NA
d_gene: NA
v_gene: TRBV30
j_gene: TRBJ2-5
CDR3nt: TGTGCCTGGAGTCCCACTAGGAGACTTTACCAAGAGACCCAGTACTTC
CDR3aa: CAWSPTRRLYQETQYF

abundance: NA
d_gene: NA
v_gene: TRBV2
j_gene: TRBJ2-5
CDR3nt: TGTGCCAGCAGTGAATCTGGAGTTCTGAAGCAAGAGACCCAGTACTTC
CDR3aa: CASSESGVLKQETQYF

abundance: NA
d_gene: NA
v_gene: TRBV18
j_gene: TRBJ1-1
CDR3nt: TGTGCCAGCTCGACGACAGCCGCGAGAGACACTGAAGCTTTCTTT
CDR3aa: CASSTTAARDTEAFF

abundance: NA
d_gene: NA
v_gene: TRBV9
j_gene: TRBJ2-1
CDR3nt: TGTGCCAGCAGCGTAGACGGGCGGGACGGTGAGCAGTTCTTC
CDR3aa: CASSVDGRDGEQFF

abundance: once
d_gene: TRBD1
v_gene: TRBV10-2
j_gene: TRBJ2-5
CDR3nt: TGCGCCAGCAGACAGGGGGCAATCGAGACCCAGTACTTC
CDR3aa: CASRQGAIETQYF

abundance: NA
d_gene: TRBD1
v_gene: TRBV19
j_gene: TRBJ1-5
CDR3nt: TGTGCCAGTAGTAGCCAGGGGGGACAGCCCCAGCATTTT
CDR3aa: CASSSQGGQPQHF

abundance: NA
d_gene: TRBD1
v_gene: TRBV12-3/TRBV12-4
j_gene: TRBJ1-2
CDR3nt: TGTGCCAGCAGTTTCCAGGGGGCTCGTGGCTACACCTTC
CDR3aa: CASSFQGARGYTF

abundance: NA
d_gene: NA
v_gene: TRBV6-1
j_gene: TRBJ1-2
CDR3nt: TGTGCCAGCAGTGAAGTTGGCTTTGAATCCGCCAACAACTATGGCTACACCTTC
CDR3aa: CASSEVGFESANNYGYTF

abundance: once
d_gene: TRBD2
v_gene: TRBV5-1
j_gene: TRBJ2-3
CDR3nt: TGCGCCAGCAGCTCTCCTTTAGGGCTAGCGGACACAGATACGCAGTATTTT
CDR3aa: CASSSPLGLADTDTQYF

abundance: NA
d_gene: NA
v_gene: TRBV7-9
j_gene: TRBJ2-1
CDR3nt: TGTGCCAGCAGCCTGAGCATAGACTTTTCCAATGAGCAGTTCTTC
CDR3aa: CASSLSIDFSNEQFF

abundance: NA
d_gene: TRBD1
v_gene: TRBV5-1
j_gene: TRBJ2-3
CDR3nt: TGCGCCAGCAACCAACAGGGGGCCCCAGATACGCAGTATTTT
CDR3aa: CASNQQGAPDTQYF

abundance: NA
d_gene: TRBD2
v_gene: TRBV13
j_gene: TRBJ2-3
CDR3nt: TGTGCCAGCAGCCACACGACTAGCGGGAACACAGATACGCAGTATTTT
CDR3aa: CASSHTTSGNTDTQYF

abundance: NA
d_gene: TRBD2
v_gene: TRBV9
j_gene: TRBJ2-1
CDR3nt: TGTGCCAGCAGCGGTCTAGCGGGAGAGCTTGAGCAGTTCTTC
CDR3aa: CASSGLAGELEQFF

abundance: NA
d_gene: TRBD2
v_gene: TRBV24-1
j_gene: TRBJ2-3
CDR3nt: TGTGCCACCAGTGACTACAGACTAGCGGAGGCTAGCACAGATACGCAGTATTTT
CDR3aa: CATSDYRLAEASTDTQYF

abundance: once
d_gene: TRBD1
v_gene: TRBV6-6
j_gene: TRBJ2-7
CDR3nt: TGTGCCAGCAGTCCGGACAGGGTTAGGTACGAGCAGTACTTC
CDR3aa: CASSPDRVRYEQYF

abundance: NA
d_gene: TRBD1
v_gene: TRBV6-1
j_gene: TRBJ1-3
CDR3nt: TGTGCCAGCAGTGCTATGGGACAGCTCTCTGGAAACACCATATATTTT
CDR3aa: CASSAMGQLSGNTIYF

abundance: NA
d_gene: NA
v_gene: TRBV6-1
j_gene: TRBJ2-7
CDR3nt: TGTGCCAGCAGTGAAGGTATCAGGCTGTACGAGCAGTACTTC
CDR3aa: CASSEGIRLYEQYF

abundance: NA
d_gene: TRBD1
v_gene: TRBV10-3
j_gene: TRBJ2-3
CDR3nt: TGTGCCATCAAAGACAGGGTCCTCACAGATACGCAGTATTTT
CDR3aa: CAIKDRVLTDTQYF

abundance: NA
d_gene: TRBD2
v_gene: TRBV7-6
j_gene: TRBJ2-1
CDR3nt: TGTGCCAGCAGCAACCCGGGACTAGCCGGAGATGAGCAGTTCTTC
CDR3aa: CASSNPGLAGDEQFF

abundance: NA
d_gene: NA
v_gene: TRBV7-9
j_gene: TRBJ1-1
CDR3nt: TGTGCCAGCAGCTTCTCTCCTCGGGGGGGCACTGAAGCTTTCTTT
CDR3aa: CASSFSPRGGTEAFF

abundance: NA
d_gene: TRBD1
v_gene: TRBV25-1
j_gene: TRBJ2-6
CDR3nt: TGTGCCAGCAGTGATGACAGGGGGCCGGGGGCCAACGTCCTGACTTTC
CDR3aa: CASSDDRGPGANVLTF

abundance: NA
d_gene: TRBD2
v_gene: TRBV28
j_gene: TRBJ2-4
CDR3nt: TGTGCCAGCAGTAAACTGGGACTAGCGGTAGCCAAAAACATTCAGTACTTC
CDR3aa: CASSKLGLAVAKNIQYF